This entry describes one TCR beta chain. Amplification started from genomic DNA. Multiplex PCR with 30 forward and 13 reverse primers amplified the TCR beta CDR3. TCRdb called the multiplex PCR reads again in MiXCR, with one record for every CDR3 protein. The sample carries about 270,000 distinct CDR3 sequences, roughly 50% recorded once. The CDR3 contains 12 residues. Looked up from germline, CDR1 is PRHDT and CDR2 is FYEKMQ (reference sequence). V lost 6 bases and J 8 bases, leaving 8 bases between the germline ends. The source of the sample is a study of type 1 and type 2 diabetes patients. Sequenced sample: peripheral blood mononuclear cells (PBMCs). The source is a man aged 18 to 30 with type 2 diabetes. The genes are TRBV13 and TRBJ1-6, with D hard to call. CDR3 bases: TGTGCCAGCAGTGACCCCTATTCACCCCTCCACTTT. This translates into CASSDPYSPLHF.